These 25 T cell receptor beta chains share one sample of origin, sequenced in a study of shared clonotypes between healthy human individuals. Sequencing was performed with immunoSEQ multiplex PCR; in TCRdb, only in-frame clones are kept and a portion is missing. The table includes fewer than 850,000 clones, 90% detected once. Sequencing was performed on memory CD8+ T cells from PBMCs. Subset indicated: CD45RO+ cells pooled with CCR7-negative TemRA cells. These TCRs come from a man aged 18 to 29 in good health. Some clones in this sample may be carry-over from other donors' samples.

V gene TRBV7-9 combines with J gene TRBJ2-3, with 10 nucleotides matching TRBD2. Germline V gene data show CDR1 as SEHNR and CDR2 as FQNEAQ (reference sequence). CDR3 length: 17 residues. V trimming: 5 bases; J trimming: 4 bases; junction bases outside the gene matches: 12. CDR3 coding DNA: TGTGCCAGCAGCGGGCGACTAGCGGGCGTGATAGCAGATACGCAGTATTTT. It specifies CASSGRLAGVIADTQYF.

The CDR3, as DNA: TGTGCCAGCAGCTTTGGGACACCGAACACCGGGGAGCTGTTTTTT. Translated, it gives CASSFGTPNTGELFF. The V gene is TRBV7-8, the J gene TRBJ2-2, with D maybe TRBD1 (6 bases). The CDR3 extends over 15 amino acids. Germline V gene lookup returns CDR1 SGHVS and CDR2 FQNEAQ. With 3 bases removed from V and 0 bases from J, the gap between germline ends came to 8 bases.

V gene TRBV29-1 combines with J gene TRBJ1-2, with D possibly matching TRBD1 (6 bases). Germline CDR1 reads SQVTM; CDR2 reads ANQGSEA. CDR3 size: 12 residues. V gave up 2 bases and J gave up 7 bases, with 11 bases separating them. The CDR3 region is CSVEQGKGGYTF. The CDR3 coding sequence is TGCAGCGTTGAACAGGGGAAGGGTGGCTACACCTTC.

The chain combines TRBV5-6 with TRBJ1-1; D remains unclear. Germline CDR1 reads SGHDT; CDR2 reads YYEEEE. The CDR3 extends over 13 amino acids. The ends were cut back, 2 bases at V and 7 bases at J, with 12 bases in the middle. The CDR3 nucleotides are TGTGCCAGCAGCTTATCGGTACAGATTGAAGCTTTCTTT. Its translation: CASSLSVQIEAFF. Full variable domain (remainder filled in from reference TRBV5-6 and TRBJ1-1): DAGVTQSPTHLIKTRGQQVTLRCSPKSGHDTVSWYQQALGQGPQFIFQYYEEEERQRGNFPDRFSGHQFPNYSSELNVNALLLGDSALYLCASSLSVQIEAFFGQGTRLTVV.

As concerns this clone: An end of the junction does not agree with germline; a read error may underlie this. This chain uses TRBV6-5 with TRBJ1-1; no clear D gene. The CDR3 extends over 13 amino acids. Germline V gives CDR1 MNHEY, CDR2 SVGAGI. The CDR3 here is CASSPAWNSEAFF. In DNA form, the CDR3 reads TGTGCCAGCAGCCCGGCATGGAACAGTGAAGCTTTCTTT.

The V gene is TRBV5-4, the J gene TRBJ2-7, with TRBD2 identical over 9 bases. CDR1 and CDR2 (germline): SGHNT, YYREEE (reference sequence). V gave up 3 bases and J gave up 9 bases; unmatched junction bases: 10. The length of the CDR3 is 14 residues. The CDR3 reads CASSYLAGLDRQYF. Here the CDR3 DNA reads TGTGCCAGCAGCTACCTAGCGGGACTCGACAGGCAGTACTTC.

The chain combines TRBV27 with TRBJ1-2; D remains ambiguous. The germline V gene has CDR1 MNHEY and CDR2 SMNVEV (reference sequence). This CDR3 has 13 amino acids. Trimming removed 3 bases at V and 5 bases at J, with 10 bases between. CDR3 in DNA: TGTGCCAGCAGTTTGGGCGGGGATTATGGCTACACCTTC. The encoded protein is CASSLGGDYGYTF.

The chain has TRBV13 and TRBJ2-2, with D tentatively TRBD1 (5 bases). The V gene lost 3 bases and the J gene lost 0 bases, with 8 bases spanning the gap. The CDR3 is made up of 15 amino acids. Germline V gene sequence: CDR1 PRHDT, CDR2 FYEKMQ (reference sequence). This chain's CDR3 is CASSLTEANTGELFF. Here the CDR3 DNA reads TGTGCCAGCAGCTTGACAGAGGCGAACACCGGGGAGCTGTTTTTT. Complete variable domain (other parts from reference TRBV13 and TRBJ2-2): AAGVIQSPRHLIKEKRETATLKCYPIPRHDTVYWYQQGPGQDPQFLISFYEKMQSDKGSIPDRFSAQQFSDYHSELNMSSLELGDSALYFCASSLTEANTGELFFGEGSRLTVL.

The chain uses TRBV11-2 and TRBJ2-7; D gene uncertain. From germline, CDR1 is SGHAT and CDR2 FQNNGV. V was cut by 0 bases and J by 3 bases, with 9 bases left in between. This CDR3 is 14 amino acids long. CDR3 bases: TGTGCCAGCAGCTTAGAGGCCACCTACTACGAGCAGTACTTC. Translation gives CASSLEATYYEQYF.

This chain links TRBV4-1 with TRBJ1-4; TRBD1 might be the D (5 bases). The germline V gene encodes CDR1 MGHRA and CDR2 YSYEKL. The CDR3 is 15 residues long. Trimming pared 0 bases from V and 7 bases from J, leaving 12 bases between. The CDR3 is CASSQDGGLGEKLFF. The CDR3 DNA is TGCGCCAGCAGCCAAGATGGGGGGTTGGGTGAAAAACTGTTTTTT.

This clone was seen only once. The J gene is TRBJ2-7, the V gene TRBV7-2, with D perhaps matching TRBD1 (6 bases). V lost 1 base, J lost 7 bases, and 17 bases lay in between. CDR3 size: 15 residues. Germline V gives CDR1 SGHTA, CDR2 FQGNSA. This CDR3 reads CASSLVWTAGAEQYF. The DNA of the CDR3 is TGTGCCAGCAGCTTAGTTTGGACAGCCGGAGCGGAGCAGTACTTC.

The genes are TRBV5-1 and TRBJ2-7; 8 nucleotides match TRBD1. The germline CDR1 and CDR2 sequences are SGHRS and YFSETQ. V shed 4 bases and J 2 bases; nucleotides not matched to a gene: 8. The CDR3 has 15 amino acids. The CDR3 region has the DNA TGCGCCAGCAGCGTTAACAGGGGGATAGCCTACGAGCAGTACTTC. Protein: CASSVNRGIAYEQYF. The whole variable domain, filled in from reference TRBV5-1 and TRBJ2-7, reads KAGVTQTPRYLIKTRGQQVTLSCSPISGHRSVSWYQQTPGQGLQFLFEYFSETQRNKGNFPGRFSGRQFSNSRSEMNVSTLELGDSALYLCASSVNRGIAYEQYFGPGTRLTVT.

This chain links TRBV15 with TRBJ2-7, with no clear D. There are 15 residues in the CDR3. Germline lookup yields CDR1 LNHNV and CDR2 YYDKDF (reference sequence). V shed 5 bases and J shed 2 bases, with 16 bases lying between them. The CDR3 sequence: CATSRGLQEAYEQYF. CDR3 bases: TGTGCCACCAGCCGAGGTCTACAAGAAGCCTACGAGCAGTACTTC.

For this clone: One end of the junction varies from germline; a read error may be responsible. Within the sample, other DNA sequences also encode this same CDR3. The V gene is TRBV14, the J gene TRBJ2-5; D may be TRBD2 (5 bases). The CDR3 runs to 13 residues. In germline, CDR1 is SGHDN, CDR2 FVKESK. This CDR3 is CASSQEIYGAQYF. DNA of the CDR3: TGCGCCAGCAGCCAAGAGATCTACGGGGCCCAGTACTTC.

J is TRBJ2-1 and V is TRBV7-9, with D hard to call. Trimming removed 5 bases at V and 5 bases at J, with 7 bases between. The CDR3 sequence is 12 residues long. Germline CDR1 SEHNR, CDR2 FQNEAQ (reference sequence). For the CDR3, the DNA is TGTGCCAGCAGCCGTGAGGACAATGAGCAGTTCTTC. This encodes CASSREDNEQFF. Full variable domain (rest looked up from reference TRBV7-9 and TRBJ2-1): DTGVSQNPRHKITKRGQNVTFRCDPISEHNRLYWYRQTLGQGPEFLTYFQNEAQLEKSRLLSDRFSAERPKGSFSTLEIQRTEQGDSAMYLCASSREDNEQFFGPGTRLTVL.

The chain is built from TRBV21-1 and TRBJ1-1. TRBV21-1 is a recognized pseudogene. This CDR3 spans 15 amino acids. The CDR3 coding sequence is TGTGCCAGCAGCAAATTCGGTCGAGACCCCACTGAAGCTTTCTTT. As protein: CASSKFGRDPTEAFF.

The chain uses TRBV27 and TRBJ2-3; weak D call: TRBD2 (6 bases). Germline V gene sequence: CDR1 MNHEY, CDR2 SMNVEV (reference sequence). V gave up 6 bases and J gave up 4 bases, with 17 bases separating them. The CDR3 length is 15 residues. CDR3 nucleotides: TGTGCCAGCAGGCCCCTTACGGGAGTGTCAGATACGCAGTATTTT. This gives the protein CASRPLTGVSDTQYF.

The chain is built from TRBV7-8 and TRBJ2-3, with 9 bases matching TRBD2. CDR3 length: 17 residues. Germline trimming cut 2 bases from V and 2 bases from J; bases unmatched to any gene: 8. Germline V gene lookup returns CDR1 SGHVS and CDR2 FQNEAQ. This CDR3 reads CASSLFASGTFTDTQYF. The CDR3 DNA sequence: TGTGCCAGCAGCTTATTTGCTAGCGGGACCTTCACAGATACGCAGTATTTT. The whole variable domain, filled in from reference TRBV7-8 and TRBJ2-3, reads GAGVSQSPRYKVAKRGQDVALRCDPISGHVSLFWYQQALGQGPEFLTYFQNEAQLDKSGLPSDRFFAERPEGSVSTLKIQRTQQEDSAVYLCASSLFASGTFTDTQYFGPGTRLTVL.

This clone was seen once. The V and J genes are TRBV2 and TRBJ2-1; 10 nucleotides match TRBD2. V shed 3 bases and J 5 bases; nucleotides not matched to a gene: 13. Looked up from germline, CDR1 is SNHLY and CDR2 is FYNNEI. CDR3 length: 18 amino acids. The CDR3, as DNA: TGTGCCAGCAGTGATAAGAGAGAGAGCGGGAGGGCTAACAATGAGCAGTTCTTC. It specifies CASSDKRESGRANNEQFF.

The rearrangement joins TRBV5-6 to TRBJ2-7; no clear D gene. CDR1 SGHDT and CDR2 YYEEEE come from the germline V gene. V lost 0 bases, J lost 2 bases, and 9 bases lay in between. The length of the CDR3 is 14 residues. The CDR3: CASSLGSRTYEQYF. Written as DNA, the CDR3 is TGTGCCAGCAGCTTGGGAAGCCGCACCTACGAGCAGTACTTC.

The chain recombines TRBV7-8 with TRBJ2-1; TRBD2 matches 12 bases. This CDR3 region has 15 residues. From germline, CDR1 is SGHVS and CDR2 FQNEAQ. V was clipped by 5 bases and J by 6 bases; unmatched bases: 5. In DNA, the CDR3 is TGTGCCAGCAGCCAGACTAGCGGGAGATCCAATGAGCAGTTCTTC. Amino acid sequence: CASSQTSGRSNEQFF.

The chain has TRBV28 and TRBJ2-7; 10 bases are a match to TRBD1. The CDR3 is 17 amino acids. Trimming took 5 bases from V and 3 from J; bases not matched to a gene: 13. The germline CDR1 and CDR2 sequences are MDHEN and SYDVKM. CDR3 amino acids: CASSPSVLGQGDYEQYF. Here the CDR3 DNA reads TGTGCCAGCAGTCCCTCCGTATTAGGACAGGGGGACTACGAGCAGTACTTC.

The chain couples TRBV5-1 to TRBJ2-7; D tentatively reads TRBD1 or TRBD2 (5 bases each). V gave up 0 bases and J gave up 2 bases, with 15 bases separating them. CDR1 and CDR2 from the germline V gene are SGHRS and YFSETQ. The CDR3 length is 16 residues. This chain's CDR3 is CASSLAGTEMAYEQYF. CDR3 nucleotide sequence: TGCGCCAGCAGCTTGGCCGGGACGGAAATGGCCTACGAGCAGTACTTC.

The chain employs TRBV7-9 and TRBJ2-1, with a weak D call TRBD2 (6 bases). The CDR3 sequence is 16 residues long. Trimming stripped 1 base from V and 3 bases from J, with 13 bases between. The germline V gene has CDR1 SEHNR and CDR2 FQNEAQ (reference sequence). CDR3 residues: CASSLGGARDYNEQFF. The CDR3 coding sequence is TGTGCCAGCAGCTTAGGCGGGGCCCGAGACTACAATGAGCAGTTCTTC. Full variable domain (rest looked up from reference TRBV7-9 and TRBJ2-1): DTGVSQNPRHKITKRGQNVTFRCDPISEHNRLYWYRQTLGQGPEFLTYFQNEAQLEKSRLLSDRFSAERPKGSFSTLEIQRTEQGDSAMYLCASSLGGARDYNEQFFGPGTRLTVL.

This chain joins TRBV10-2 and TRBJ2-7; the D gene could be TRBD1 or TRBD2 (5 bases each). CDR1 and CDR2 (germline): WSHSY, SAAADI. The CDR3 loop spans 15 amino acids. V lost 5 bases, J lost 2 bases, and 16 bases lay in between. The CDR3 protein is CASSSPRDGTYEQYF. DNA for the CDR3: TGCGCCAGCAGTAGTCCCCGGGACGGAACCTACGAGCAGTACTTC.